Each of the 32 T cell receptor beta chains below was sequenced from the same sample in a study of early stage breast cancer tumors. Generated by immunoSEQ multiplex PCR, the TCRdb table keeps only in-frame clones and is missing some. The table has around 25,000 clones, about two thirds seen once. Sequencing input: breast tumor tissue. These receptors came from a person between 60 and 69 years old with breast cancer.

This clone was detected a few times. V and J are TRBV5-6 and TRBJ2-1; 9 bases fit TRBD2. The junction had 6 bases not matched to a gene; V was cut back by 4 bases and J by 4 bases. CDR3 length: 15 amino acids. Germline-derived CDR1 and CDR2 are SGHDT and YYEEEE. The CDR3 sequence: CASSLIAGDYNEQFF. Written as DNA, the CDR3 is TGTGCCAGCAGCCTAATAGCGGGGGATTACAATGAGCAGTTCTTC.

The rearrangement links TRBV5-4 to TRBJ2-1; the D gene is possibly TRBD1 (9 bases). The CDR3 totals 15 residues. Germline V CDR1 and CDR2: SGHNT, YYREEE (reference sequence). Deletions cut 4 bases from V and 5 bases from J, with 16 bases between. The CDR3 DNA is TGTGCCAGCAGCCCGGGGGGGGACAGGGACAATGAGCAGTTCTTC. Its protein is CASSPGGDRDNEQFF.

This clone was counted between two and nine times. The genes are TRBV11-3 and TRBJ2-4; a weak D match, TRBD2 (6 bases). V was cut by 4 bases and J by 2 bases, with 18 bases left in between. Per germline, CDR1 SGHNT and CDR2 YENEEA. The CDR3 totals 17 residues. The CDR3 region has the DNA TGTGCCAGCAGCTCGGTTGGCGGGGAGCGGACCAAAAACATTCAGTACTTC. This encodes CASSSVGGERTKNIQYF.

The chain employs TRBV7-9 and TRBJ2-1, with 10 bases identical to TRBD2. The V gene's germline CDR1 is SEHNR and CDR2 FQNEAQ (reference sequence). The V and J ends lost 4 bases and 5 bases, in that order; junction bases with no gene match: 5. CDR3 length: 15 residues. CDR3 protein: CASSSSSGSHNEQFF. CDR3 nucleotide sequence: TGTGCCAGCAGCTCCTCTAGCGGGAGCCACAATGAGCAGTTCTTC.

V is TRBV5-4 and J is TRBJ1-4; D perhaps matches TRBD1 (6 bases). In germline, CDR1 is SGHNT, CDR2 YYREEE (reference sequence). The length of the CDR3 is 14 residues. V lost 5 bases to trimming and J lost 4 bases, with 12 bases between them. The CDR3 sequence: CASSPDSGNEKLFF. CDR3 in DNA: TGTGCCAGCAGTCCGGACAGCGGTAATGAAAAACTGTTTTTT.

The chain carries TRBV27 and TRBJ2-7; TRBD1 agrees at 9 bases. The CDR3 is 16 residues long. J was trimmed by 3 bases and V by 5 bases; bases with no gene match: 11. In germline, CDR1 is MNHEY, CDR2 SMNVEV (reference sequence). The CDR3 coding sequence is TGTGCCAGCAGTCTTGCCGGGACAGGGTCGTTCTACGAGCAGTACTTC. It is translated as CASSLAGTGSFYEQYF.

This clone is labeled as medium-sized. The chain has TRBV7-8 and TRBJ1-1; D perhaps matches TRBD1 (6 bases). CDR1 and CDR2 (germline): SGHVS, FQNEAQ. The CDR3 has 11 amino acids. The V end lost 5 bases, the J end lost 9 bases, and 10 bases lay between the germline ends. In DNA, the CDR3 is TGTGCCAGCAGCGCCGGGACACAAGCTTTCTTT. Translated: CASSAGTQAFF. Supplemented by reference TRBV7-8 and TRBJ1-1, the full variable domain reads GAGVSQSPRYKVAKRGQDVALRCDPISGHVSLFWYQQALGQGPEFLTYFQNEAQLDKSGLPSDRFFAERPEGSVSTLKIQRTQQEDSAVYLCASSAGTQAFFGQGTRLTVV.

The gene calls are TRBV7-8 and TRBJ2-1, with 8 bases fitting TRBD1. Per the germline V gene, CDR1 is SGHVS and CDR2 is FQNEAQ. The CDR3 sequence is 16 residues long. J was trimmed by 2 bases and V by 4 bases; bases with no gene match: 7. The CDR3 loop reads CASSSKRTGPYNEQFF. As DNA, the CDR3 is TGTGCCAGCAGCTCCAAGCGGACAGGGCCCTACAATGAGCAGTTCTTC.

This rearrangement joins TRBV10-1 to TRBJ2-4, with 7 bases aligning to TRBD1. The CDR3 has 14 amino acids. After removal of 3 bases from V and 6 bases from J, the junction contained 5 bases not matched to a gene. The germline V gene has CDR1 WNHNN and CDR2 SYGVQD (reference sequence). CDR3 amino acids: CASSEVKGANIQYF. DNA of the CDR3: TGCGCCAGCAGTGAAGTAAAGGGGGCAAACATTCAGTACTTC.

The CDR3 region has the DNA TGTGCCAGCAGCTTGGATTTGCGGGGCAACAATGAGCAGTTCTTC. Translating gives CASSLDLRGNNEQFF. This chain links TRBV5-6 with TRBJ2-1; tentatively, D is TRBD2 (6 bases). CDR1 is SGHDT and CDR2 is YYEEEE in the germline V gene. The length of the CDR3 is 15 residues. The V and J ends lost 0 bases and 5 bases respectively, with 12 bases between them.

J is TRBJ2-6 and V is TRBV4-3; TRBD1 aligns across 7 bases. This CDR3 comprises 22 residues. The junction had 17 bases not matched to a gene; V was cut back by 0 bases and J by 0 bases. Germline CDR1 LGHNA, CDR2 YSLEER. CDR3 residues: CASSQDLLGRDSLFSGANVLTF. The DNA for the CDR3 is TGCGCCAGCAGCCAAGATCTGTTAGGCCGGGACAGCCTATTCTCTGGGGCCAACGTCCTGACTTTC.

Only a few counts were recorded for this clone. This chain joins TRBV18 and TRBJ2-3, with D possibly being TRBD2 (5 bases). The ends were cut back, 1 base at V and 4 bases at J, with 30 bases in the middle. The germline V gene encodes CDR1 KGHSH and CDR2 LQKENI. The length of the CDR3 is 21 residues. CDR3 DNA sequence: TGTGCCAGCTCACCACAATCACGGACTGACGGGCCCCTTCCCCTTGCAGATACGCAGTATTTT. It codes for CASSPQSRTDGPLPLADTQYF.

This clone came up a few times. The chain recombines TRBV6-5 with TRBJ2-2; D is uncertain. The CDR3 contains 14 residues. With 2 bases removed from V and 0 bases from J, the gap between germline ends came to 4 bases. From germline, CDR1 is MNHEY and CDR2 SVGAGI. This CDR3 reads CASSYLANTGELFF. In nucleotides, the CDR3 is TGTGCCAGCAGTTACCTAGCGAACACCGGGGAGCTGTTTTTT.

The rearrangement links TRBV25-1 to TRBJ2-3, with D possibly matching TRBD2 (7 bases). The CDR3 loop spans 15 amino acids. Per the germline V gene, CDR1 is MGHDK and CDR2 is SYGVNS. V lost 2 bases and J lost 5, with 14 bases in between. The CDR3 DNA sequence: TGTGCCAGCAGTGAAATAGGGGGGGTTGGAGATACGCAGTATTTT. Its protein product is CASSEIGGVGDTQYF.

V usage is TRBV10-3 and J usage is TRBJ1-5; D call uncertain. Per germline, CDR1 ENHRY and CDR2 SYGVKD. CDR3 length: 14 amino acids. With 10 bases removed from V and 0 bases from J, the gap between germline ends came to 13 bases. CDR3 nucleotide sequence: TGTGCCACTAGTGAACGGGGTAGCAATCAGCCCCAGCATTTT. Amino acids: CATSERGSNQPQHF.

The rearrangement joins TRBV7-9 to TRBJ2-1; D is unclear. The length of the CDR3 is 11 residues. Trimming pared 4 bases from V and 12 bases from J, leaving 10 bases between. Germline lookup yields CDR1 SEHNR and CDR2 FQNEAQ (reference sequence). CDR3 in DNA: TGTGCCAGCAGCTCCCCCGTCGGGCAGTTCTTC. Encoded protein: CASSSPVGQFF.

The gene calls are TRBV5-6 and TRBJ2-6; 9 nucleotides align to TRBD2. V shed 1 base and J 4 bases; nucleotides not matched to a gene: 6. This CDR3 contains 17 residues. Germline V gives CDR1 SGHDT, CDR2 YYEEEE. The CDR3 DNA follows: TGTGCCAGCAGCTTGATAGCGGGAGTTACCGGGGCCAACGTCCTGACTTTC. Its translation is CASSLIAGVTGANVLTF.

This clone was picked up a small number of times. Here the CDR3 DNA reads TGCGCCAGCAGCCAAGAGGTTTTCGGCTACGAGCAGTACTTC. This codes for CASSQEVFGYEQYF. V is TRBV4-1 and J is TRBJ2-7; unclear D gene. This CDR3 comprises 14 residues. Germline V gene data show CDR1 as MGHRA and CDR2 as YSYEKL. Trimming stripped 0 bases from V and 3 bases from J, with 9 bases between.

The chain links TRBV6-5 to TRBJ2-1; 12 nucleotides match TRBD2. The CDR3 has 15 amino acids. Germline V gives CDR1 MNHEY, CDR2 SVGAGI. With V trimmed by 6 bases and J by 8 bases, 8 bases remained unmatched. The CDR3: CASRQSASGRDEQFF. DNA of the CDR3: TGTGCCAGCAGACAGTCGGCTAGCGGGAGGGATGAGCAGTTCTTC.

The chain joins TRBV7-8 to TRBJ1-2; D unclear. V lost 1 base, J lost 2 bases, and 8 bases lay in between. CDR3 length: 14 residues. Looked up from germline, CDR1 is SGHVS and CDR2 is FQNEAQ. CDR3: CASSLGRFNYGYTF. Here the CDR3 DNA reads TGTGCCAGCAGCTTAGGCCGGTTCAACTATGGCTACACCTTC.

This CDR3 reads CAWSEQGFGGAEAFF. The CDR3 DNA sequence: TGTGCCTGGAGTGAACAGGGTTTTGGGGGCGCTGAAGCTTTCTTT. The chain links TRBV30 to TRBJ1-1; possibly TRBD1 for D (6 bases). The V end lost 1 base, the J end lost 6 bases, and 18 bases lay between the germline ends. This CDR3 comprises 15 residues. Germline V gene sequence: CDR1 GTSNPN, CDR2 SVGIG (reference sequence).

By sample fraction, this clone is medium-sized. Other DNA sequences from this sample encode an identical CDR3 as well. This rearrangement joins TRBV28 to TRBJ1-1, with a tentative D call TRBD1 (6 bases). Germline CDR1 and CDR2: MDHEN and SYDVKM. This CDR3 is built from 14 residues. Trimming left V 6 bases short and J 0 bases short, with 11 bases between. The CDR3 is CASRKGVMNTEAFF. CDR3 in DNA: TGTGCCAGCAGGAAGGGGGTCATGAACACTGAAGCTTTCTTT.

The chain employs TRBV11-2 and TRBJ2-3; TRBD2 agrees at 9 bases. V lost 0 bases, J lost 4 bases, and 2 bases stayed unmatched. Per germline, CDR1 SGHAT and CDR2 FQNNGV. This CDR3 is 15 amino acids long. The DNA of the CDR3 is TGTGCCAGCAGCTTAGAATTAGCGGGAGCAGATACGCAGTATTTT. Protein sequence: CASSLELAGADTQYF. Combining the CDR3 with reference TRBV11-2 and TRBJ2-3 gives the whole variable domain EAGVAQSPRYKIIEKRQSVAFWCNPISGHATLYWYQQILGQGPKLLIQFQNNGVVDDSQLPKDRFSAERLKGVDSTLKIQPAKLEDSAVYLCASSLELAGADTQYFGPGTRLTVL.

CDR3 coding DNA: TGCGCCAGCAGCTTTAGCGCCGGGTCCTACAATGAGCAGTTCTTC. Its translation is CASSFSAGSYNEQFF. The J gene is TRBJ2-1, the V gene TRBV5-1; D is possibly TRBD2 (5 bases). The CDR3 extends over 15 amino acids. V lost 2 bases to trimming and J lost 1 base, with 10 bases between them. The germline V gene has CDR1 SGHRS and CDR2 YFSETQ.

The CDR3 region is CASSVRTGTNTGELFF. Written as DNA, the CDR3 is TGTGCCAGCAGTGTGCGGACGGGGACGAACACCGGGGAGCTGTTTTTT. V gene TRBV6-1 combines with J gene TRBJ2-2, with D perhaps matching TRBD2 (5 bases). The V gene's germline CDR1 is MNHNS and CDR2 SASEGT. CDR3 size: 16 residues. Trimming cost V 4 bases and J 0 bases, with 12 bases left between them.

This clone is medium-sized in the sample. The rearrangement uses TRBV13 and TRBJ2-7, with D possibly being TRBD2 (6 bases). The germline CDR1 and CDR2 sequences are PRHDT and FYEKMQ (reference sequence). The CDR3 contains 13 residues. V gave up 5 bases and J gave up 3 bases, with 11 bases separating them. CDR3 sequence: CASSRLAHYEQYF. The CDR3 DNA follows: TGTGCCAGCAGCCGTCTAGCGCACTACGAGCAGTACTTC. Based on the CDR3 plus reference TRBV13 and TRBJ2-7, the full variable domain is AAGVIQSPRHLIKEKRETATLKCYPIPRHDTVYWYQQGPGQDPQFLISFYEKMQSDKGSIPDRFSAQQFSDYHSELNMSSLELGDSALYFCASSRLAHYEQYFGPGTRLTVT.

The CDR3 region is CASSRETQYF. The CDR3 nucleotides read TGTGCCAGCAGTCGGGAGACCCAGTACTTC. V and J are TRBV6-6 and TRBJ2-5; D ambiguous. Germline V lookup: CDR1 MNHNY, CDR2 SVGAGI (reference sequence). The CDR3 consists of 10 residues. V gave up 5 bases and J gave up 5 bases, with 3 bases separating them.

The chain uses TRBV7-9 and TRBJ2-3; D is perhaps TRBD2 (5 bases). V lost 1 base and J 0 bases, leaving 17 bases between the germline ends. Germline CDR1 and CDR2: SEHNR and FQNEAQ (reference sequence). The CDR3 is 18 residues long. The CDR3 is CASSLEFYASRSTDTQYF. The CDR3 region has the DNA TGTGCCAGCAGCTTAGAATTTTACGCTAGCCGCAGCACAGATACGCAGTATTTT.

The chain employs TRBV28 and TRBJ1-1; the D is unclear. The CDR3 extends over 14 amino acids. CDR1 is MDHEN, CDR2 SYDVKM, per germline. With 7 bases removed from V and 6 bases from J, the gap between germline ends came to 18 bases. The CDR3 nucleotides read TGTGCCAGCATAGAGGGCACGCGGATCCCTGAAGCTTTCTTT. It codes for CASIEGTRIPEAFF.

V and J are TRBV18 and TRBJ1-2; D is uncertain. V lost 5 bases, J lost 3 bases, and 10 bases lay in between. The CDR3 totals 13 residues. The germline V gene encodes CDR1 KGHSH and CDR2 LQKENI. This CDR3 reads CASSETLHYGYTF. The CDR3 DNA follows: TGTGCCAGCTCAGAGACACTGCACTATGGCTACACCTTC.

The chain uses TRBV25-1 and TRBJ1-5, with a tentative D call TRBD1 (6 bases). Germline V gene sequence: CDR1 MGHDK, CDR2 SYGVNS. CDR3 size: 14 residues. Deletions cut 11 bases from V and 0 bases from J, with 14 bases between. In nucleotides, the CDR3 is TGTGCCCGACAGGATAGGGCTAGCAATCAGCCCCAGCATTTT. It encodes CARQDRASNQPQHF.

The chain joins TRBV4-3 to TRBJ1-1; D is undetermined. CDR1 LGHNA and CDR2 YSLEER come from the germline V gene. This CDR3 is 16 amino acids long. The germline V and J ends were trimmed by 0 bases and 2 bases, with 13 bases remaining between them. The CDR3 region has the DNA TGCGCCAGCAGCCAAGATCTCGAGGGAGGAAACACTGAAGCTTTCTTT. Translating it yields CASSQDLEGGNTEAFF.